This T cell receptor beta chain is from a study of blood T cell repertoires in COVID-19. Background on the study: Material from acute and convalescent COVID-19 was sourced from the United States, Italy and Spain.

TCRdb's copy holds only in-frame clones and misses some; the assay was immunoSEQ multiplex PCR. The table includes hundreds of thousands of clones, approximately 86% detected once. In germline, CDR1 is SGHAT, CDR2 FQNNGV. Trimming stripped 0 bases from V and 3 bases from J, with 8 bases between. The CDR3 sequence is 14 residues long. Sequencing was carried out using peripheral blood. The TCR sequence derives from a human donor in a cohort sampled during active COVID-19. The rearrangement uses TRBV11-2 and TRBJ2-5; D is perhaps TRBD1 (5 bases). The CDR3 protein is CASSLERTKETQYF. As DNA, the CDR3 is TGTGCCAGCAGCTTAGAACGGACAAAAGAGACCCAGTACTTC.